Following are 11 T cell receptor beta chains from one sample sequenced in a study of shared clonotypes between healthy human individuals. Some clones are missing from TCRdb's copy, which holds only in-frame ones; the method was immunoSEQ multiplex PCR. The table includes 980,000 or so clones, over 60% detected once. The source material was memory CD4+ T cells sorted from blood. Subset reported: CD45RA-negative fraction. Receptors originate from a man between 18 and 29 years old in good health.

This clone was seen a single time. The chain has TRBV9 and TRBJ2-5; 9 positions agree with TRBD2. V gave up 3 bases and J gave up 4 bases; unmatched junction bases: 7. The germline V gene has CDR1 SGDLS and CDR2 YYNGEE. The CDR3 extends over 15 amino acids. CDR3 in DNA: TGTGCCAGCAGCGAGTCTAGCGGGGTAAGAGAGACCCAGTACTTC. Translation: CASSESSGVRETQYF. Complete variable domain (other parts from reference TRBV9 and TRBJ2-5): DSGVTQTPKHLITATGQRVTLRCSPRSGDLSVYWYQQSLDQGLQFLIQYYNGEERAKGNILERFSAQQFPDLHSELNLSSLELGDSALYFCASSESSGVRETQYFGPGTRLLVL.

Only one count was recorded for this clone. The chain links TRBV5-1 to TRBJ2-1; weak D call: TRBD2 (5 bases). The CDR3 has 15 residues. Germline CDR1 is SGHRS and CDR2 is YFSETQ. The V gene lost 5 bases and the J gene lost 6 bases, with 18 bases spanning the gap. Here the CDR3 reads CASRRERSLGNEQFF. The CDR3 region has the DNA TGCGCCAGCAGAAGGGAGCGGAGTTTAGGCAATGAGCAGTTCTTC. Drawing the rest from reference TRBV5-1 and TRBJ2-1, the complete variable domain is KAGVTQTPRYLIKTRGQQVTLSCSPISGHRSVSWYQQTPGQGLQFLFEYFSETQRNKGNFPGRFSGRQFSNSRSEMNVSTLELGDSALYLCASRRERSLGNEQFFGPGTRLTVL.

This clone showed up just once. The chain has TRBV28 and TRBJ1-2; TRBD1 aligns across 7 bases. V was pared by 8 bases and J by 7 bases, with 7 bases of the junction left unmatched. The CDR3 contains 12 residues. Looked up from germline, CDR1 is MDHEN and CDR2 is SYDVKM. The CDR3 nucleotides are TGTGCCAGCTCGACAGGGCCTTTTGGCTACACCTTC. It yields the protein CASSTGPFGYTF.

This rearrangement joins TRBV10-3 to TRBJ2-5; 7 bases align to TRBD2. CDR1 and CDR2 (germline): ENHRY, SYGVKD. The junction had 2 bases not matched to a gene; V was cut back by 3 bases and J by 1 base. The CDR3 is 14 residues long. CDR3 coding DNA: TGTGCCATCAGTGACAGGGAGGGCCAAGAGACCCAGTACTTC. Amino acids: CAISDREGQETQYF.

CDR3 nucleotides: TGTGCCAGCAGCTTAATCGTTCATTCGGAGTACGAGCAGTACTTC. It translates to CASSLIVHSEYEQYF. This chain links TRBV11-2 with TRBJ2-7; unclear D gene. Germline V gives CDR1 SGHAT, CDR2 FQNNGV. The CDR3 covers 15 residues. The germline V and J ends were trimmed by 2 bases and 4 bases, with 15 bases remaining between them.

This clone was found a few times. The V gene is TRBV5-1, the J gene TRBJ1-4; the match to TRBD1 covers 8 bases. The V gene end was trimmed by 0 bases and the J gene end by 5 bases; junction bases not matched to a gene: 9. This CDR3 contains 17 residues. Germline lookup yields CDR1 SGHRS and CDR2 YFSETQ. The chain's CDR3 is CASSLGQGASGNEKLFF. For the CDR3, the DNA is TGCGCCAGCAGCTTGGGGCAGGGGGCAAGTGGGAATGAAAAACTGTTTTTT.

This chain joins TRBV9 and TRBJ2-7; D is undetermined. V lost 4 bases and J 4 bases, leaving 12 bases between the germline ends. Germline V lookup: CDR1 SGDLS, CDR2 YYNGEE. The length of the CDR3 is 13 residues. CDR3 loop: CASSPSEAYEQYF. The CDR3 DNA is TGTGCCAGCAGCCCCTCAGAGGCTTACGAGCAGTACTTC.

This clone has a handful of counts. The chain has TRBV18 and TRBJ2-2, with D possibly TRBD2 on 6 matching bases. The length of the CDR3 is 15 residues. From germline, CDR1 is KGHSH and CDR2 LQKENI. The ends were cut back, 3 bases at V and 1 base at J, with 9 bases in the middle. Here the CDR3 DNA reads TGTGCCAGCTCACCTAAGGAGGGGAACACCGGGGAGCTGTTTTTT. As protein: CASSPKEGNTGELFF.

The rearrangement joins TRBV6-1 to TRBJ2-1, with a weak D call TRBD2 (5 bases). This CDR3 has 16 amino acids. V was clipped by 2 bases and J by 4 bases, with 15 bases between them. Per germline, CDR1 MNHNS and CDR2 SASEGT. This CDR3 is CASSERVGLLYNEQFF. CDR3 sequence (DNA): TGTGCCAGCAGTGAAAGGGTCGGACTTTTATACAATGAGCAGTTCTTC.

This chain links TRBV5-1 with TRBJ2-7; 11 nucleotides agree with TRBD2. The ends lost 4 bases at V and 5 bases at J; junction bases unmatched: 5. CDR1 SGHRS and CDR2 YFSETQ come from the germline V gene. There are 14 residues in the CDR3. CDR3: CASSLTSGSHEQYF. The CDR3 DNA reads TGCGCCAGCAGCCTTACTAGCGGGAGTCACGAGCAGTACTTC.

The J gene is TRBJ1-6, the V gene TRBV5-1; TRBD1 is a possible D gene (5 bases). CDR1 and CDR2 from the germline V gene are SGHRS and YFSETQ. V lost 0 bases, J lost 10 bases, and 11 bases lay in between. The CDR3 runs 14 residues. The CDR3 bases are TGCGCCAGCAGCTTGGAGACAGAGGGGTCACCCCTCCACTTT. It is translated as CASSLETEGSPLHF.